These 30 T cell receptor beta chains originate from one sample sequenced in a study of cytotoxic CD8 clonotypes in ibrutinib-treated CLL. The protocol was immunoSEQ multiplex PCR, while the TCRdb copy is restricted to in-frame clones and leaves out a portion. Seen here are approximately 160,000 clones, nearly 90% observed once, and the top ten hold 3% to 3.5%. The starting material was PBMCs, obtained at disease progression, from a patient treated with ibrutinib. The receptors come from a human donor with chronic lymphocytic leukemia.

This chain joins TRBV7-9 and TRBJ2-5; 13 bases are a match to TRBD2. Trimming took 5 bases from V and 5 from J; bases not matched to a gene: 8. The CDR3 runs to 16 residues. Germline lookup yields CDR1 SEHNR and CDR2 FQNEAQ (reference sequence). CDR3: CASSATSGRAGETQYF. The CDR3 DNA sequence: TGTGCCAGCAGCGCCACTAGCGGGAGGGCCGGGGAGACCCAGTACTTC.

The chain uses TRBV28 and TRBJ2-1; 9 bases fit TRBD2. From germline, CDR1 is MDHEN and CDR2 SYDVKM. The CDR3 is made up of 19 amino acids. V dropped 4 bases and J dropped 0; count of bases not matched to a gene: 13. The CDR3 loop is CASSSLSVAGGSSYNEQFF. The DNA for the CDR3 is TGTGCCAGCAGTTCCCTTTCTGTTGCGGGAGGGAGCTCCTACAATGAGCAGTTCTTC.

This chain uses TRBV6-6 with TRBJ2-7, with 10 nucleotides matching TRBD2. Germline CDR1 reads MNHNY; CDR2 reads SVGAGI (reference sequence). V lost 5 bases to trimming and J lost 5 bases; unmatched junction nucleotides: 6. The CDR3 has 14 residues. As DNA, the CDR3 is TGTGCCAGCAGTCAAGCGGGAGGGCCCGACGAGCAGTACTTC. Translating it yields CASSQAGGPDEQYF.

The chain uses TRBV7-3 and TRBJ2-7; D is uncertain. Trimming stripped 5 bases from V and 0 bases from J, with 11 bases between. Germline V gene lookup returns CDR1 SGHTA and CDR2 FQGTGA. CDR3 length equals 14 residues. The CDR3 sequence: CASSPQRSSYEQYF. The CDR3 DNA reads TGTGCCAGCAGCCCACAAAGGAGCTCCTACGAGCAGTACTTC. The full variable domain, in which reference TRBV7-3 and TRBJ2-7 provide the parts outside the CDR3, is GAGVSQTPSNKVTEKGKYVELRCDPISGHTALYWYRQSLGQGPEFLIYFQGTGAADDSGLPNDRFFAVRPEGSVSTLKIQRTERGDSAVYLCASSPQRSSYEQYFGPGTRLTVT.

This clone was counted a few times. The chain is built from TRBV4-1 and TRBJ1-4, with D possibly being TRBD1 (5 bases). V was shortened by 11 bases and J by 3 bases, with 31 bases between the two germline ends. In germline, CDR1 is MGHRA, CDR2 YSYEKL. This CDR3 has 19 residues. The CDR3 here is CAGSIQAPLPRLSNEKLFF. In nucleotides, the CDR3 is TGCGCCGGTTCAATACAGGCTCCATTACCTCGACTATCTAATGAAAAACTGTTTTTT.

This chain joins TRBV7-2 and TRBJ1-1; the D is unclear. The ends were cut back, 3 bases at V and 4 bases at J, with 3 bases in the middle. The CDR3 contains 11 residues. The V gene's germline CDR1 is SGHTA and CDR2 FQGNSA. CDR3 amino acids: CASSFSTEAFF. The CDR3 nucleotides are TGTGCCAGCAGCTTCAGCACTGAAGCTTTCTTT. Full variable domain (rest looked up from reference TRBV7-2 and TRBJ1-1): GAGVSQSPSNKVTEKGKDVELRCDPISGHTALYWYRQSLGQGLEFLIYFQGNSAPDKSGLPSDRFSAERTGGSVSTLTIQRTQQEDSAVYLCASSFSTEAFFGQGTRLTVV.

This chain connects TRBV11-1 to TRBJ2-7; D ambiguous. V shed 7 bases and J shed 2 bases, with 12 bases lying between them. The CDR3 consists of 13 residues. CDR1 and CDR2 from the germline V gene are SGHAT and FQDESV (reference sequence). Written as DNA, the CDR3 is TGTGCCAGCACCCTAAACGTAGCCTACGAGCAGTACTTC. Translation: CASTLNVAYEQYF.

This clone was counted only a few times. The rearrangement links TRBV10-1 to TRBJ1-5; D might be TRBD1 (6 bases). Trimming removed 7 bases at V and 0 bases at J, with 19 bases between. Germline CDR1 reads WNHNN; CDR2 reads SYGVQD (reference sequence). The CDR3 length is 17 residues. The CDR3 protein is CASTLWLTGHSNQPQHF. The DNA for the CDR3 is TGCGCCAGCACCCTTTGGTTGACAGGACATAGCAATCAGCCCCAGCATTTT.

V is TRBV7-8 and J is TRBJ1-1; D possibly corresponds to TRBD1 (5 bases). V lost 1 base, J lost 3 bases, and 6 bases lay in between. The CDR3 is 13 residues long. CDR1 is SGHVS and CDR2 is FQNEAQ in the germline V gene. In nucleotides, the CDR3 is TGTGCCAGCAGCTTAGGGGACGACACTGAAGCTTTCTTT. Amino acid sequence: CASSLGDDTEAFF.

The gene calls are TRBV7-8 and TRBJ2-3, with TRBD2 identical over 11 bases. V trimming: 0 bases; J trimming: 7 bases; junction bases outside the gene matches: 9. The CDR3 has 17 residues. Germline CDR1 is SGHVS and CDR2 is FQNEAQ. DNA for the CDR3: TGTGCCAGCAGCTTAGCAGCACTAGCGGGAGTGGAGAATACGCAGTATTTT. It encodes CASSLAALAGVENTQYF. Supplemented by reference TRBV7-8 and TRBJ2-3, the full variable domain reads GAGVSQSPRYKVAKRGQDVALRCDPISGHVSLFWYQQALGQGPEFLTYFQNEAQLDKSGLPSDRFFAERPEGSVSTLKIQRTQQEDSAVYLCASSLAALAGVENTQYFGPGTRLTVL.

The V call is TRBV4-1, the J call TRBJ1-4; 7 nucleotides match TRBD1. There are 15 residues in the CDR3. The V and J ends lost 0 bases and 8 bases, in that order; junction bases with no gene match: 6. Germline CDR1 and CDR2: MGHRA and YSYEKL. The DNA of the CDR3 is TGCGCCAGCAGCCAAGAAGACAGGGTTGGAGAAAAACTGTTTTTT. Its protein product is CASSQEDRVGEKLFF.

J is TRBJ2-3 and V is TRBV12-5; D remains ambiguous. This CDR3 comprises 13 residues. Germline V lookup: CDR1 LGHNT, CDR2 FRNRAP. The V and J ends lost 3 bases and 3 bases respectively, with 7 bases between them. The CDR3 reads CASGLSQTDTQYF. CDR3 sequence (DNA): TGTGCTAGTGGTTTATCGCAGACAGATACGCAGTATTTT.

The chain joins TRBV19 to TRBJ2-1, with no clear D. V shed 8 bases and J shed 6 bases, with 23 bases lying between them. Germline CDR1 reads LNHDA; CDR2 reads SQIVND (reference sequence). The CDR3 spans 16 residues. CDR3 residues: CASSTPGATLGNEQFF. CDR3 coding DNA: TGTGCCAGTTCCACCCCCGGCGCTACCCTAGGCAATGAGCAGTTCTTC.

This chain joins TRBV7-9 and TRBJ1-2, with TRBD1 as a possible D gene (5 bases). This CDR3 contains 14 residues. The V end lost 9 bases, the J end lost 4 bases, and 18 bases lay between the germline ends. Germline-derived CDR1 and CDR2 are SEHNR and FQNEAQ (reference sequence). The CDR3 sequence is CASGTYQTFYGYTF. CDR3 nucleotide sequence: TGTGCCAGTGGGACCTACCAAACATTCTATGGCTACACCTTC.

The chain is built from TRBV30 and TRBJ1-2, with D perhaps matching TRBD1 (5 bases). This CDR3 is 13 amino acids long. The germline CDR1 and CDR2 sequences are GTSNPN and SVGIG (reference sequence). V lost 7 bases, J lost 6 bases, and 18 bases lay in between. CDR3 nucleotides: TGTGCCTCCCGATCGCGGGGGGACGATGGCTACACCTTC. This codes for CASRSRGDDGYTF.

The chain joins TRBV6-1 to TRBJ1-1; possibly TRBD1 for D (5 bases). The CDR3 extends over 13 amino acids. CDR1 MNHNS and CDR2 SASEGT come from the germline V gene. Between the trimmed V and J ends, which lost 9 bases and 2 bases, there was a span of 13 bases. In DNA, the CDR3 is TGTGCCAGTGACAGTCGGACTAACACTGAAGCTTTCTTT. Amino acid sequence: CASDSRTNTEAFF.

The chain joins TRBV27 to TRBJ1-2; D unresolved. From germline, CDR1 is MNHEY and CDR2 SMNVEV (reference sequence). V lost 2 bases and J 8 bases, leaving 15 bases between the germline ends. The CDR3 runs to 14 residues. The CDR3 protein is CASSLRREERGYTF. CDR3 DNA sequence: TGTGCCAGCAGTTTACGGCGAGAAGAGAGGGGCTACACCTTC.

The table lists this clone with a count of one. The chain joins TRBV29-1 to TRBJ2-1, with D possibly matching TRBD2 (6 bases). CDR1 is SQVTM, CDR2 ANQGSEA, per germline. V was shortened by 7 bases and J by 5 bases, with 15 bases between the two germline ends. The CDR3 runs 13 residues. CDR3 amino acids: CSARRGGDNEQFF. The CDR3 coding sequence is TGCAGCGCTAGGAGGGGTGGGGACAATGAGCAGTTCTTC.

A few counts support this clone. The chain couples TRBV7-2 to TRBJ1-5, with D perhaps matching TRBD1 (5 bases). Germline lookup yields CDR1 SGHTA and CDR2 FQGNSA. Trimming took off 6 bases at V and 3 bases at J, with 9 bases between the two ends. CDR3 length: 13 amino acids. CDR3 nucleotide sequence: TGTGCCAGCAGGGGGACGATCAATCAGCCCCAGCATTTT. This sequence encodes CASRGTINQPQHF.

V is TRBV9 and J is TRBJ2-7; no firm D call. V shed 4 bases and J shed 5 bases, with 16 bases lying between them. Germline V CDR1 and CDR2: SGDLS, YYNGEE. This CDR3 has 14 residues. The CDR3 here is CASSTGPGYHEQYF. CDR3 sequence (DNA): TGTGCCAGCAGCACCGGACCAGGCTACCACGAGCAGTACTTC.

This chain uses TRBV30 with TRBJ2-1; TRBD1 or TRBD2 may be the D gene (6 bases each). This CDR3 has 16 residues. V dropped 0 bases and J dropped 4 bases, with 16 bases sitting between them. CDR1 and CDR2 (germline): GTSNPN, SVGIG (reference sequence). Here the CDR3 DNA reads TGTGCCTGGAGTGTACTCGGCGGGACACTTTACAATGAGCAGTTCTTC. It codes for CAWSVLGGTLYNEQFF.

This chain joins TRBV11-2 and TRBJ2-4; D is uncertain. Germline CDR1 SGHAT, CDR2 FQNNGV. V gave up 4 bases and J gave up 0 bases, with 7 bases separating them. The CDR3 contains 14 residues. CDR3 bases: TGTGCCAGCAGCTCAAGACTAGCCAAAAACATTCAGTACTTC. It is translated as CASSSRLAKNIQYF.

The chain is built from TRBV6-1 and TRBJ2-1; 8 nucleotides line up with TRBD2. The CDR3 is 18 amino acids. Losses at the gene ends were 3 bases for V and 5 bases for J; bases not matched to a gene: 15. Germline V gene data show CDR1 as MNHNS and CDR2 as SASEGT. Here the CDR3 DNA reads TGTGCCAGCAGTGATATGGGGTGGGAGCGGGAGCCCGACAATGAGCAGTTCTTC. Its translation: CASSDMGWEREPDNEQFF.

The V and J genes are TRBV29-1 and TRBJ2-7, with D perhaps assigned TRBD1 or TRBD2 (6 bases each). This CDR3 has 14 residues. Germline V lookup: CDR1 SQVTM, CDR2 ANQGSEA. V was pared by 4 bases and J by 5 bases, with 18 bases between. The CDR3 reads CSVVRGQGGNEQYF. The DNA of the CDR3 is TGCAGCGTTGTACGGGGGCAAGGTGGAAACGAGCAGTACTTC.

The chain links TRBV9 to TRBJ1-2; D uncertain. Germline CDR1 SGDLS, CDR2 YYNGEE. V gave up 0 bases and J gave up 4 bases, with 13 bases separating them. This CDR3 is built from 15 residues. CDR3 residues: CASSVAEGWVYGYTF. CDR3 nucleotide sequence: TGTGCCAGCAGCGTAGCAGAGGGATGGGTCTATGGCTACACCTTC.

The V call is TRBV27, the J call TRBJ2-3, with 9 bases aligning to TRBD2. Germline-derived CDR1 and CDR2 are MNHEY and SMNVEV (reference sequence). Trimming at V came to 0 bases and at J to 1 base, leaving 2 bases not matched to a gene. CDR3 length: 16 amino acids. In DNA, the CDR3 is TGTGCCAGCAGTTTATCCTCTAGCGGGGGCACAGATACGCAGTATTTT. Its protein product is CASSLSSSGGTDTQYF.

J is TRBJ2-5 and V is TRBV29-1; D is possibly TRBD1 (6 bases). This CDR3 contains 12 residues. Per germline, CDR1 SQVTM and CDR2 ANQGSEA. V was cut by 5 bases and J by 4 bases, with 11 bases left in between. CDR3 loop: CSVIRDIETQYF. The CDR3 DNA reads TGCAGCGTTATCCGGGACATAGAGACCCAGTACTTC.

This chain joins TRBV5-4 and TRBJ1-1; D remains unclear. The CDR3 has 15 residues. Trimming removed 0 bases from V and 6 bases from J, with 15 bases in between. Germline loops: CDR1 SGHNT, CDR2 YYREEE (reference sequence). In DNA form, the CDR3 reads TGTGCCAGCAGCTTGGCCCTGGCCGCAGGCGCTGAAGCTTTCTTT. This codes for CASSLALAAGAEAFF.

The CDR3: CASNWQGRSGYTF. For the CDR3, the DNA is TGTGCCAGCAATTGGCAGGGGCGGAGTGGCTACACCTTC. V and J are TRBV19 and TRBJ1-2; TRBD1 might be the D (6 bases). Looked up from germline, CDR1 is LNHDA and CDR2 is SQIVND (reference sequence). V was clipped by 9 bases and J by 7 bases, with 18 bases between them. The CDR3 is 13 residues long.

CDR3 coding DNA: TGTGCCTGGAGTGTAGCGGGAGGATTTAGGGAACGGCAGCCCCAGCATTTT. Amino acid sequence: CAWSVAGGFRERQPQHF. The rearrangement joins TRBV30 to TRBJ1-5; D is ambiguous. The germline gives CDR1 GTSNPN, CDR2 SVGIG (reference sequence). The CDR3 covers 17 residues. Between the trimmed V and J ends, which lost 0 bases and 7 bases, there was a span of 22 bases.